These T cell receptor beta chains were read from a single sample in a study of cytomegalovirus exposure and HLA in healthy donors. The table came from immunoSEQ multiplex PCR; TCRdb's copy has only in-frame clones and leaves some out. Of around 170,000 clones listed, approximately 80% are singletons. Sequencing was done on a sample of PBMCs. Every receptor here comes from a male donor in good health and CMV-seronegative. Each CDR3 is given with its conserved first and last residue. The D gene is left open where the match is weak. Size is omitted from some rows. Given values are once, few, many or a class for expanded clones.

d_call j_call v_call clone_size cdr3_aa cdr3_nt
TRBD1 TRBJ2-7 TRBV11-3 . CASSLGQGASYEQYF TGTGCCAGCAGCTTAGGGCAGGGGGCTTCCTACGAGCAGTACTTC
. TRBJ2-5 TRBV5-3 . CARQGQETQYF TGTGCCAGACAGGGCCAAGAGACCCAGTACTTC
TRBD1 TRBJ1-5 TRBV19 . CASRTNRGDQPQHF TGTGCCAGTAGGACTAACAGGGGCGATCAGCCCCAGCATTTT
. TRBJ1-5 TRBV18 . CASSPRSSNQPQHF TGTGCCAGCTCACCTAGGAGTAGCAATCAGCCCCAGCATTTT
TRBD2 TRBJ2-7 TRBV27 few CASSLGRLAGPPGEQYF TGTGCCAGCAGTTTAGGTAGGCTAGCGGGGCCACCGGGCGAGCAGTACTTC
TRBD1 TRBJ2-3 TRBV29-1 . CSVDRGTDTQYF TGCAGCGTGGACAGGGGCACAGATACGCAGTATTTT
TRBD1 TRBJ1-1 TRBV7-9 . CASSSWTGLTTEAFF TGTGCCAGCAGCTCCTGGACAGGGTTAACCACTGAAGCTTTCTTT
TRBD2 TRBJ2-5 TRBV7-8 . CASSPRTSQGETQYF TGTGCCAGCAGCCCCCGGACTAGCCAGGGAGAGACCCAGTACTTC
. TRBJ1-5 TRBV5-6 . CASSSQARSNQPQHF TGTGCCAGCAGCTCACAGGCAAGAAGCAATCAGCCCCAGCATTTT
. TRBJ1-5 TRBV6-1 . CASSEGANSNQPQHF TGTGCCAGCAGTGAAGGGGCCAACAGCAATCAGCCCCAGCATTTT
TRBD1 TRBJ1-1 TRBV29-1 . CSASGQRFEAFF TGCAGCGCCTCGGGACAGAGGTTTGAAGCTTTCTTT
. TRBJ1-2 TRBV2 . CASRQGLGYYGYTF TGTGCCAGCAGACAGGGATTGGGGTACTATGGCTACACCTTC
. TRBJ1-5 TRBV29-1 . CSVVDQQGQPQHF TGCAGCGTTGTGGATCAGCAGGGACAGCCCCAGCATTTT
. TRBJ2-7 TRBV7-2 . CASSLGGQIQYF TGTGCCAGCAGCTTAGGAGGGCAGATTCAGTACTTC
. TRBJ2-5 TRBV7-9 . CASSLEVGVETQYF TGTGCCAGCAGCTTAGAAGTCGGGGTAGAGACCCAGTACTTC
TRBD2 TRBJ2-2 TRBV5-1 . CASSLFLAGASNTGELFF TGCGCCAGCAGCTTGTTTCTAGCGGGGGCCTCGAACACCGGGGAGCTGTTTTTT
. TRBJ1-1 TRBV27 . CASRRTAMNTEAFF TGTGCCAGCAGAAGGACAGCCATGAACACTGAAGCTTTCTTT
. TRBJ1-1 TRBV4-1 few CASRANTEAFF TGCGCCAGCAGAGCGAACACTGAAGCTTTCTTT
TRBD2 TRBJ2-3 TRBV6-4 . CASSAMGGDPDTQYF TGTGCCAGCAGTGCCATGGGGGGGGATCCAGATACGCAGTATTTT
. TRBJ1-5 TRBV19 few CASSRGEGSNQPQHF TGTGCCAGTAGTCGAGGGGAGGGAAGCAATCAGCCCCAGCATTTT
TRBD1 TRBJ1-6 TRBV2 . CASSDRGNSPLHF TGTGCCAGCAGTGACAGGGGGAATTCACCCCTCCACTTT
TRBD1 TRBJ1-4 TRBV7-2 . CASSSQGAVKKLFF TGTGCCAGCAGCTCCCAGGGGGCCGTTAAAAAACTGTTTTTT
TRBD2 TRBJ2-1 TRBV6-1 . CASSAFLGTSGGPHEQFF TGTGCCAGCAGTGCGTTCTTAGGGACTAGCGGGGGGCCCCATGAGCAGTTCTTC
TRBD1 TRBJ1-4 TRBV7-6 few CASSLGQGVGANEKLFF TGTGCCAGCAGCTTAGGGCAGGGGGTTGGAGCTAATGAAAAACTGTTTTTT
. TRBJ1-1 TRBV7-2 . CASSLGLPYTEAFF TGTGCCAGCAGCTTAGGGCTCCCGTACACTGAAGCTTTCTTT
. TRBJ2-7 TRBV28 . CASTPEGARIYEQYF TGTGCCAGCACTCCCGAAGGGGCGCGGATCTACGAGCAGTACTTC
. TRBJ1-5 TRBV4-1 . CASSQDIDSLSNQPQHF TGCGCCAGCAGCCAAGATATCGACTCCCTGAGCAATCAGCCCCAGCATTTT
. TRBJ2-1 TRBV4-1 . CASSLLNSRRARNEQFF TGCGCCAGCAGCCTATTAAATTCCAGGAGGGCACGGAATGAGCAGTTCTTC
TRBD1 TRBJ1-1 TRBV5-1 . CASSLGGTVNTEAFF TGCGCCAGCAGCTTGGGGGGGACAGTGAACACTGAAGCTTTCTTT